The clone carrying this T cell receptor (beta chain) was seen repeatedly, ten times or more. What it recognizes is unknown. This sample was taken from a study of T cells in Graves' hyperthyroidism and ophthalmopathy. General study findings and limits: A model built on 13 V-J features separated ophthalmopathy from stable hyperthyroidism.

Amplification yielded TCR beta CDR3 regions, with RNA transcripts as the source. An initial round of RT-PCR targeting the TCR CDR3 relied on the HTBI primer set. TCRdb analysed the multiplex PCR reads with MiXCR anew, one entry per CDR3 protein. The table has 500,000 to 750,000 distinct CDR3 sequences, more than 13% seen once. Trimming stripped 6 bases from V and 7 bases from J, with 13 bases between. From germline, CDR1 is SNHLY and CDR2 FYNNEI. The CDR3 is made up of 13 amino acids. The source of this sequence is a woman aged 18-29 years with Graves' ophthalmopathy. The specimen was blood. The genes are TRBV2 and TRBJ2-1, with D tentatively TRBD1 (6 bases). CDR3 residues: CASRGDRINEQFF. CDR3 coding DNA: TGTGCCAGCAGAGGCGACAGGATAAATGAGCAGTTCTTC.